This is a list of T cell receptor beta chains from one sample in a study of blood T cell repertoires in COVID-19. The data were produced by immunoSEQ multiplex PCR, yet TCRdb's version contains in-frame clones alone and is incomplete. The sample consists of 70,000 to 85,000 clones, about 86% of them appearing once. The sequencing sample was made of peripheral blood. These receptors all stem from a woman aged 80 or over in a cohort sampled during active or convalescent COVID-19. Both conserved end residues are part of each CDR3. D genes are given only for firm matches. Clone sizes are given selectively: once, few, many, or a class where the clone is expanded.

>TRBJ1-1|TRBV5-1|-|TRBD1
TGCGCCAGCAGCTTGGAGGGGGCAGCCCTAGACACTGAAGCTTTCTTT
CASSLEGAALDTEAFF
>TRBJ1-1|TRBV6-5|-|TRBD1
TGTGCCAGCAGCCGACGACAGGGGAACACTGAAGCTTTCTTT
CASSRRQGNTEAFF
>TRBJ1-2|TRBV10-1|-|-
TGCGCCAGCAGTGAGTCGAGGGGGGGAGGAGGCTACACCTTC
CASSESRGGGGYTF
>TRBJ1-5|TRBV10-3|-|-
TGTGCCGTAAGCGTCGGGAGCAATCAGCCCCAGCATTTT
CAVSVGSNQPQHF
>TRBJ1-2|TRBV29-1|few|TRBD1
TGCAGCGCAACAGGGGGCCTGTCCTATGGCTACACCTTC
CSATGGLSYGYTF
>TRBJ1-1|TRBV2|-|TRBD1
TGTGCCAGCAGTGGGGACAGGGGAGGCACTGAAGCTTTCTTT
CASSGDRGGTEAFF
>TRBJ2-2|TRBV5-1|-|TRBD1
TGCGCCAGCCCCGGACAGGAGAACACCGGGGAGCTGTTTTTT
CASPGQENTGELFF
>TRBJ1-1|TRBV5-6|-|-
TGTGCCAGCAGCTCGAGAGGGCTGGCTGAAGCTTTCTTT
CASSSRGLAEAFF
>TRBJ2-7|TRBV27|-|-
TGTGCCAGCAGTTTTAAGAGGGGACTCCTCTACGAGCAGTACTTC
CASSFKRGLLYEQYF
>TRBJ1-4|TRBV18|-|-
TGTGCCAGCTCACCGGGGCAGAGTAATGAAAAACTGTTTTTT
CASSPGQSNEKLFF
>TRBJ1-2|TRBV2|-|-
TGTGCCAGCGTCCGGGAAGACTATGGCTACACCTTC
CASVREDYGYTF
>TRBJ2-7|TRBV11-2|once|TRBD2
TGTGCCAGCAGCGGGGGGACTTTCGGGGGGGAGCAGTACTTC
CASSGGTFGGEQYF
>TRBJ2-3|TRBV7-9|-|TRBD2
TGTGCCAGCAGCCGCCTAGCGGGAGTAGGCACAGATACGCAGTATTTT
CASSRLAGVGTDTQYF
>TRBJ2-7|TRBV11-3|-|-
TGTGCCAGCAGCCTAGGACTTGACTACGAGCAGTACTTC
CASSLGLDYEQYF
>TRBJ1-1|TRBV5-6|-|-
TGTGCCAGCAGCTTGAACAGGTTGAACACTGAAGCTTTCTTT
CASSLNRLNTEAFF
>TRBJ1-1|TRBV20-1|-|-
TGCAGTGCTAGACTAAACACTGAAGCTTTCTTT
CSARLNTEAFF
>TRBJ2-2|TRBV7-6|once|-
TGTGCCAGCAGCTTAGTGGTTACAGGGAGCCCCGGGGAGCTGTTTTTT
CASSLVVTGSPGELFF
>TRBJ2-5|TRBV9|-|-
TGTGCCAGCAGCGTAGGATGGGGCCGAGGCCAAGAGACCCAGTACTTC
CASSVGWGRGQETQYF
>TRBJ2-3|TRBV24-1|-|TRBD2
TGTGCCACCGGGACTAGCGGGAGTATAGATACGCAGTATTTT
CATGTSGSIDTQYF
>TRBJ1-4|TRBV19|-|TRBD1
TGTGCCAGTAGTTCCGCCGGGACAGGGGGTGAAAAACTGTTTTTT
CASSSAGTGGEKLFF
>TRBJ2-5|TRBV7-9|-|-
TGTGCCAGCAGCCTTAACGGGGAGACCCAGTACTTC
CASSLNGETQYF
>TRBJ1-1|TRBV19|-|-
TGTGCCAGTAGTATCTCCTCCGGCAGGGCGAACACTGAAGCTTTCTTT
CASSISSGRANTEAFF